The 29 T cell receptor beta chains given below trace back to one sample, sequenced in a study of T cell repertoires in cytomegalovirus infection. Via MiXCR, TCRdb re-called the reads, giving one row per CDR3 protein. The sample holds around 740,000 distinct CDR3 sequences; under 40% are singletons and the top ten take around 2.8%. Sequenced input: PBMCs. These receptors were collected from a human donor in good health (CMV status not recorded). Some clones in this sample may be carry-over from other donors' samples.

This clonotype was picked up a small number of times. This chain uses TRBV5-1 with TRBJ1-4, with 9 bases that match TRBD1. The CDR3 length is 15 residues. CDR1 is SGHRS, CDR2 YFSETQ, per germline. With 0 bases clipped from V and 7 bases from J, the junction kept 4 bases outside the gene matches. The CDR3 region has the DNA TGCGCCAGCAGCTTGGGGGGACAGGGTCCTGAAAAACTGTTTTTT. Encoded protein: CASSLGGQGPEKLFF.

This clonotype was observed many times. V is TRBV7-2 and J is TRBJ2-7; 7 positions match TRBD2. Germline V CDR1 and CDR2: SGHTA, FQGNSA. V shed 5 bases, J shed 3 bases, and the junction held 7 bases outside the gene matches. This CDR3 region has 14 residues. The CDR3 loop reads CASSPAGVDYEQYF. The CDR3 bases are TGTGCCAGCAGCCCGGCGGGGGTGGACTACGAGCAGTACTTC.

The chain combines TRBV19 with TRBJ2-2; D call uncertain. Germline CDR1 reads LNHDA; CDR2 reads SQIVND (reference sequence). The CDR3 is 13 amino acids. Trimming pared 3 bases from V and 7 bases from J, leaving 9 bases between. CDR3 bases: TGTGCCAGTAGTATTTTAAAGGTCGGGGAGCTGTTTTTT. Its protein is CASSILKVGELFF.

This chain uses TRBV7-8 with TRBJ1-1; D is perhaps TRBD1 (6 bases). CDR1 is SGHVS, CDR2 FQNEAQ, per germline. Trimming removed 0 bases from V and 5 bases from J, with 16 bases in between. This CDR3 region has 16 residues. CDR3 nucleotide sequence: TGTGCCAGCAGCTTAGCGCCGTCAGGGGTTAAGACTGAAGCTTTCTTT. Its protein product is CASSLAPSGVKTEAFF.

About this clonotype: Mismatch with germline at one junction end may stem from a read error. CDR3: CARSGPGPLSNQPQHF. DNA of the CDR3: TGTGCCCGCAGTGGCCCGGGACCCCTCAGCAATCAGCCCCAGCATTTT. V usage is TRBV6-1 and J usage is TRBJ1-5; possibly TRBD1 for D (5 bases). The CDR3 sequence is 16 residues long. Germline V gene data show CDR1 as MNHNS and CDR2 as SASEGT.

The rearrangement links TRBV6-1 to TRBJ1-1; TRBD1 matches at 7 bases. Trimming removed 4 bases from V and 0 bases from J; junction bases left unmatched: 11. Germline V lookup: CDR1 MNHNS, CDR2 SASEGT. The CDR3 spans 17 residues. This CDR3 reads CASSAGPRGAMNTEAFF. CDR3 nucleotides: TGTGCCAGCAGTGCTGGGCCCAGGGGGGCGATGAACACTGAAGCTTTCTTT.

This clonotype was detected many times. The chain combines TRBV7-2 with TRBJ1-5, with unresolved D. This CDR3 has 13 residues. V lost 5 bases to trimming and J lost 5 bases, with 10 bases between them. CDR1 and CDR2 (germline): SGHTA, FQGNSA. The DNA of the CDR3 is TGTGCCAGCAGCCATGAATTGGATCAGCCCCAGCATTTT. Protein sequence: CASSHELDQPQHF.

The V call is TRBV19, the J call TRBJ2-2; TRBD1 matches 7 bases. The V and J ends lost 7 bases and 4 bases, in that order; junction bases with no gene match: 9. The germline V gene has CDR1 LNHDA and CDR2 SQIVND (reference sequence). The CDR3 contains 15 residues. For the CDR3, the DNA is TGTGCCAGTACCCACGGAGACAGGGTCACCGGGGAGCTGTTTTTT. Translation: CASTHGDRVTGELFF.

The J gene is TRBJ1-5, the V gene TRBV7-2; D unresolved. Per the germline V gene, CDR1 is SGHTA and CDR2 is FQGNSA. V was trimmed by 1 base and J by 6 bases, leaving 10 bases between them. This CDR3 has 14 residues. Written as DNA, the CDR3 is TGTGCCAGCAGCTTAGATTCCTTCACTCAGCCCCAGCATTTT. Translating it yields CASSLDSFTQPQHF.

In its sample, this clonotype was seen many times. The chain employs TRBV7-2 and TRBJ2-1; 9 bases match TRBD2. CDR1 and CDR2 (germline): SGHTA, FQGNSA. V lost 5 bases, J lost 4 bases, and 6 bases stayed unmatched. The CDR3 extends over 15 amino acids. CDR3 DNA sequence: TGTGCCAGCAGCCTCACTAGCGGGCGTTACAATGAGCAGTTCTTC. It encodes CASSLTSGRYNEQFF.

This clonotype was found many times. This rearrangement joins TRBV7-6 to TRBJ2-1; D might be TRBD1 (5 bases). The CDR3 covers 13 residues. Trimming removed 2 bases at V and 8 bases at J, with 10 bases between. Germline V CDR1 and CDR2: SGHVS, FNYEAQ. CDR3 protein: CASSLQARDEQFF. In nucleotides, the CDR3 is TGTGCCAGCAGCTTACAGGCCAGGGATGAGCAGTTCTTC.

The sample holds a few counts of this clonotype. V gene TRBV5-1 combines with J gene TRBJ1-5; D is possibly TRBD1 (6 bases). This CDR3 is built from 14 residues. The ends were cut back, 2 bases at V and 5 bases at J, with 11 bases in the middle. CDR1 and CDR2 from the germline V gene are SGHRS and YFSETQ. In DNA, the CDR3 is TGCGCCAGCAGCTTAAAGGGGGGAGATCAGCCCCAGCATTTT. It is translated as CASSLKGGDQPQHF.

There are a few counts of this clonotype. The J gene is TRBJ2-1, the V gene TRBV4-2, with 10 bases aligning to TRBD2. CDR3 length: 16 amino acids. Unmatched junction bases numbered 16, after V lost 2 bases and J lost 15 bases. Per germline, CDR1 LGHNA and CDR2 YNFKEQ. For the CDR3, the DNA is TGTGCCAGCAGCCAACCAGAGGGAGAACTAGCGGGATATTTGTTCTTC. Residues: CASSQPEGELAGYLFF.

This clonotype was recorded a few times. The chain links TRBV19 to TRBJ1-2, with D tentatively TRBD1 (5 bases). The CDR3 length is 12 residues. Trimming shortened V by 5 bases and J by 4 bases, and 8 bases separated the two germline ends. Germline lookup yields CDR1 LNHDA and CDR2 SQIVND (reference sequence). The CDR3 coding sequence is TGTGCCAGTAGTTTTACAGGCTATGGCTACACCTTC. Amino acids: CASSFTGYGYTF.

The chain joins TRBV13 to TRBJ2-5; 8 bases agree with TRBD2. Germline lookup yields CDR1 PRHDT and CDR2 FYEKMQ (reference sequence). This CDR3 contains 16 residues. J gave up 2 bases and V 3 bases, and 8 bases lay outside the gene matches. The CDR3 nucleotides read TGTGCCAGCAGCTTGATAGCGGGGTCAATTCAAGAGACCCAGTACTTC. Translation gives CASSLIAGSIQETQYF.

This chain links TRBV28 with TRBJ2-7; TRBD2 is a possible D gene (5 bases). CDR1 is MDHEN and CDR2 is SYDVKM in the germline V gene. The CDR3 spans 14 residues. Trimming stripped 5 bases from V and 3 bases from J, with 14 bases between. The CDR3 is CASSEVVRGYEQYF. The DNA for the CDR3 is TGTGCCAGCAGTGAAGTGGTCCGGGGCTACGAGCAGTACTTC.

This clonotype was detected a few times. The chain is built from TRBV14 and TRBJ1-2, with D perhaps TRBD1 (5 bases). V lost 4 bases to trimming and J lost 8 bases, with 14 bases between them. Germline V gene sequence: CDR1 SGHDN, CDR2 FVKESK. The CDR3 is 13 residues long. This chain's CDR3 is CASSPNQGYGYTF. The CDR3 bases are TGTGCCAGCAGCCCTAACCAGGGTTACGGCTACACCTTC.

This clonotype was seen a few times. This chain joins TRBV7-2 and TRBJ1-5; maybe TRBD1 (5 bases). The CDR3 has 14 residues. The germline V gene encodes CDR1 SGHTA and CDR2 FQGNSA. Between the trimmed V and J ends, which lost 5 bases and 5 bases, there was a span of 13 bases. The chain's CDR3 is CASSRRGVDQPQHF. The CDR3 DNA follows: TGTGCCAGCAGCCGCCGGGGGGTGGATCAGCCCCAGCATTTT.

This chain uses TRBV19 with TRBJ2-2; tentatively, D is TRBD2 (6 bases). Looked up from germline, CDR1 is LNHDA and CDR2 is SQIVND (reference sequence). CDR3 size: 17 residues. The V gene lost 5 bases and the J gene lost 0 bases, with 16 bases spanning the gap. This chain's CDR3 is CASSHPLANANTGELFF. CDR3 DNA: TGTGCCAGTAGTCATCCCCTAGCGAACGCGAACACCGGGGAGCTGTTTTTT.

The chain has TRBV7-6 and TRBJ2-5; TRBD1 might be the D (6 bases). The ends were cut back, 2 bases at V and 3 bases at J, with 7 bases in the middle. This CDR3 is built from 13 residues. Germline V gene lookup returns CDR1 SGHVS and CDR2 FNYEAQ. The chain's CDR3 is CASSLHREETQYF. The CDR3 nucleotides read TGTGCCAGCAGCTTACACAGGGAAGAGACCCAGTACTTC. The whole variable domain, remainder taken from reference TRBV7-6 and TRBJ2-5, is GAGVSQSPRYKVTKRGQDVALRCDPISGHVSLYWYRQALGQGPEFLTYFNYEAQQDKSGLPNDRFSAERPEGSISTLTIQRTEQRDSAMYRCASSLHREETQYFGPGTRLLVL.

V is TRBV30 and J is TRBJ1-2; D is undetermined. The germline V gene has CDR1 GTSNPN and CDR2 SVGIG (reference sequence). The CDR3 totals 15 residues. Trimming removed 0 bases from V and 7 bases from J, with 18 bases in between. The CDR3 spells CAWSVRRSYDSGYTF. DNA for the CDR3: TGTGCCTGGAGTGTACGTCGGTCCTACGATAGTGGCTACACCTTC.

The chain has TRBV5-1 and TRBJ1-1, with D unresolved. This CDR3 is built from 14 residues. Deletions cut 4 bases from V and 4 bases from J, with 14 bases between. Per germline, CDR1 SGHRS and CDR2 YFSETQ. This CDR3 reads CASSGGEWATEAFF. CDR3 nucleotide sequence: TGCGCCAGCAGCGGTGGGGAGTGGGCCACTGAAGCTTTCTTT.

This clonotype appeared many times. The chain is built from TRBV7-2 and TRBJ1-5; TRBD1 agrees at 7 bases. CDR3 size: 14 residues. Germline V gives CDR1 SGHTA, CDR2 FQGNSA. V shed 7 bases and J 2 bases; nucleotides not matched to a gene: 5. In DNA, the CDR3 is TGTGCCAGCACACAGGGGACGGGCAATCAGCCCCAGCATTTT. Residues: CASTQGTGNQPQHF.

This chain joins TRBV28 and TRBJ2-7, with TRBD2 as a possible D gene (6 bases). The V gene's germline CDR1 is MDHEN and CDR2 SYDVKM. The CDR3 runs to 11 residues. V was clipped by 11 bases and J by 6 bases, with 14 bases between them. This chain's CDR3 is CASRQGGEQYF. As DNA, the CDR3 is TGTGCCTCGCGGCAGGGAGGCGAGCAGTACTTC.

The rearrangement links TRBV7-9 to TRBJ1-2, with no clear D. Germline CDR1 is SEHNR and CDR2 is FQNEAQ (reference sequence). This CDR3 contains 16 residues. V was clipped by 5 bases and J by 4 bases, with 20 bases between them. DNA for the CDR3: TGTGCCAGCAGCCCTGCCGTGGGGAAGGGAGGCTATGGCTACACCTTC. It codes for CASSPAVGKGGYGYTF.

The sample holds many counts of this clonotype. This chain connects TRBV7-2 to TRBJ1-1; D is unresolved. V lost 6 bases and J lost 4, with 15 bases in between. Per germline, CDR1 SGHTA and CDR2 FQGNSA. The CDR3 is 14 residues long. CDR3 amino acids: CASRRTGRATEAFF. In nucleotides, the CDR3 is TGTGCCAGCAGACGAACCGGACGTGCCACTGAAGCTTTCTTT.

This clonotype has a handful of counts. A much bigger clone sits one base away, suggesting this may be a read error. The rearrangement uses TRBV7-2 and TRBJ2-3; D gene unclear. Germline CDR1 is SGHTA and CDR2 is FQGNSA. The CDR3 totals 11 residues. With 8 bases removed from V and 6 bases from J, the gap between germline ends came to 9 bases. In DNA form, the CDR3 reads TGTGCCAGCGGCCCGCTGGATACGCAGTATTTT. This encodes CASGPLDTQYF.

V gene TRBV20-1 combines with J gene TRBJ2-4; TRBD2 agrees at 9 bases. The CDR3 is 17 amino acids. Germline V gives CDR1 DFQATT, CDR2 SNEGSKA (reference sequence). Germline trimming cut 1 base from V and 1 base from J; bases unmatched to any gene: 8. Here the CDR3 reads CSARVGGRALAKNIQYF. The CDR3 DNA reads TGCAGTGCTAGAGTAGGCGGGAGGGCCTTGGCCAAAAACATTCAGTACTTC.

For the CDR3, the DNA is TGTGCCAGTCGTCAGTACACTGAAGCTTTCTTT. Protein: CASRQYTEAFF. The rearrangement joins TRBV19 to TRBJ1-1; no clear D. CDR3 length: 11 residues. V was trimmed by 8 bases and J by 3 bases, leaving 7 bases between them. The germline gives CDR1 LNHDA, CDR2 SQIVND (reference sequence).